These 24 T cell receptor beta chains were sequenced from one sample in a study of beta chain features in type 1 diabetes. Every isolated RNA sample was fully reverse transcribed, so sequencing captured expressed TCRB transcripts. TCRdb's copy holds only in-frame clones and misses some; the assay was immunoSEQ multiplex PCR. The table lists 200,000 to 250,000 clones, 9.5% to 13% of them singletons. Input material: central memory CD4+ T cells from blood. The receptors come from a man aged 18 to 35 in good health.

There are many counts of this clone. Other DNA sequences of this sample code for an identical CDR3. The chain joins TRBV25-1 to TRBJ2-5, with D possibly TRBD1 on 6 matching bases. From germline, CDR1 is MGHDK and CDR2 SYGVNS. V was pared by 6 bases and J by 5 bases, with 16 bases between. The length of the CDR3 is 14 residues. The CDR3: CASSLWAGDETQYF. The CDR3, as DNA: TGTGCCAGCAGCCTATGGGCAGGGGACGAGACCCAGTACTTC.

In this sample, this clone turned up once. This chain links TRBV14 with TRBJ1-2; tentatively, D is TRBD1 (6 bases). Per the germline V gene, CDR1 is SGHDN and CDR2 is FVKESK. The V end lost 4 bases, the J end lost 4 bases, and 19 bases lay between the germline ends. The CDR3 is 16 amino acids. The CDR3 DNA reads TGTGCCAGCAGCCTTTACGGGGGCGCGGGCTTCTATGGCTACACCTTC. The encoded protein is CASSLYGGAGFYGYTF.

This clone was detected a few times. The chain is built from TRBV7-2 and TRBJ2-1; a weak D match, TRBD2 (6 bases). The CDR3 spans 13 residues. CDR1 SGHTA and CDR2 FQGNSA come from the germline V gene. The germline V and J ends were trimmed by 3 bases and 9 bases, with 12 bases remaining between them. In DNA, the CDR3 is TGTGCCAGCAGCTTGGGAGTCGGGGGTGAGCAGTTCTTC. Translation gives CASSLGVGGEQFF.

The chain couples TRBV6-5 to TRBJ2-7; 7 positions match TRBD2. The CDR3 runs to 15 residues. The germline CDR1 and CDR2 sequences are MNHEY and SVGAGI. V was pared by 8 bases and J by 4 bases, with 14 bases of the junction left unmatched. This chain's CDR3 is CASFSPGRVGYEQYF. The CDR3 bases are TGTGCCAGCTTCTCTCCAGGGAGGGTCGGGTACGAGCAGTACTTC.

This chain uses TRBV2 with TRBJ1-2, with D unclear. Germline V gene lookup returns CDR1 SNHLY and CDR2 FYNNEI. V lost 2 bases and J 8 bases, leaving 15 bases between the germline ends. This CDR3 region has 14 residues. The CDR3 loop reads CASSEHGWVGGYTF. The CDR3 bases are TGTGCCAGCAGTGAACATGGGTGGGTAGGAGGCTACACCTTC.

This clone was seen many times. This chain uses TRBV2 with TRBJ2-1; no reliable D call. The CDR3 totals 13 residues. V gave up 4 bases and J gave up 7 bases, with 11 bases separating them. Germline CDR1 and CDR2: SNHLY and FYNNEI. The CDR3 here is CASSVSAGNEQFF. CDR3 sequence (DNA): TGTGCCAGCAGTGTCTCGGCCGGGAATGAGCAGTTCTTC.

The chain employs TRBV4-2 and TRBJ2-1; 11 nucleotides agree with TRBD2. This CDR3 region has 16 residues. V shed 0 bases, J shed 3 bases, and the junction held 1 base outside the gene matches. Germline assignment: CDR1 LGHNA and CDR2 YNFKEQ. The CDR3 DNA follows: TGTGCCAGCAGCCAAGAGGGACTAGCGGTCTACAATGAGCAGTTCTTC. It is translated as CASSQEGLAVYNEQFF.

This clone has only a few counts. The chain has TRBV11-2 and TRBJ2-5, with D perhaps TRBD1 (6 bases). The CDR3 loop spans 11 amino acids. The germline V and J ends were trimmed by 4 bases and 9 bases, with 9 bases remaining between them. Germline-derived CDR1 and CDR2 are SGHAT and FQNNGV. CDR3 DNA sequence: TGTGCCAGCAGCTCCCCAGGGGCCCAGTACTTC. Translating gives CASSSPGAQYF.

The gene calls are TRBV10-3 and TRBJ2-7; 8 bases agree with TRBD1. With V trimmed by 4 bases and J by 5 bases, 7 bases remained unmatched. Looked up from germline, CDR1 is ENHRY and CDR2 is SYGVKD. The CDR3 is made up of 14 amino acids. CDR3 sequence: CAISGGRGPNEQYF. The CDR3 bases are TGTGCCATCAGTGGGGGCAGGGGGCCCAACGAGCAGTACTTC.

This rearrangement joins TRBV5-1 to TRBJ2-4; 8 nucleotides match TRBD1. Germline V gives CDR1 SGHRS, CDR2 YFSETQ. The trim removed 5 bases at V and 3 bases at J, leaving 7 bases unmatched. The CDR3 loop spans 15 amino acids. The CDR3 DNA follows: TGCGCCAGCAGGCCACCTGGACAGGGCAAAAACATTCAGTACTTC. Translated: CASRPPGQGKNIQYF.

This chain connects TRBV4-3 to TRBJ2-1, with D possibly matching TRBD2 (6 bases). Trimming cost V 0 bases and J 4 bases, with 19 bases left between them. The CDR3 runs 18 residues. Germline CDR1 LGHNA, CDR2 YSLEER. This CDR3 reads CASSQDKGAGLGYNEQFF. In DNA, the CDR3 is TGCGCCAGCAGCCAAGATAAGGGAGCGGGCCTGGGATACAATGAGCAGTTCTTC.

This clone has a handful of counts. J is TRBJ2-6 and V is TRBV6-8; 7 nucleotides agree with TRBD1. CDR1 and CDR2 from the germline V gene are MNHGY and SAAAGT. The V and J ends lost 10 bases and 1 base, in that order; junction bases with no gene match: 16. The CDR3 spans 18 residues. Here the CDR3 reads CATQVTGTVASGANVLTF. Written as DNA, the CDR3 is TGTGCCACCCAGGTTACCGGGACAGTCGCGTCTGGGGCCAACGTCCTGACTTTC.

About this clone: A far larger clone is only one base removed, so a read error is likely. The V gene is TRBV18, the J gene TRBJ2-3; 14 bases line up with TRBD2. The CDR3 sequence is 15 residues long. V was clipped by 4 bases and J by 5 bases; unmatched bases: 2. The germline V gene has CDR1 KGHSH and CDR2 LQKENI. In DNA, the CDR3 is TGTGCCAGCTCACGCGGACTAGCGGGAGGAGATACGCAGTATTTT. Its translation: CASSRGLAGGDTQYF.

The chain recombines TRBV6-6 with TRBJ1-2; D is ambiguous. The CDR3 is 11 residues long. V gave up 7 bases and J gave up 4 bases, with 7 bases separating them. Germline assignment: CDR1 MNHNY and CDR2 SVGAGI (reference sequence). The DNA of the CDR3 is TGTGCCAGCATCGACGGCTATGGCTACACCTTC. Amino acids: CASIDGYGYTF.

J is TRBJ1-4 and V is TRBV2, with a weak D call TRBD1 (5 bases). Trimming took off 3 bases at V and 13 bases at J, with 9 bases between the two ends. The CDR3 loop spans 11 amino acids. The germline V gene encodes CDR1 SNHLY and CDR2 FYNNEI. CDR3 protein: CASSDRGALFF. CDR3 bases: TGTGCCAGCAGTGACCGCGGGGCACTGTTTTTT.

The genes are TRBV7-3 and TRBJ2-1; D might be TRBD1 or TRBD2, each matching 5 bases. Germline V gene lookup returns CDR1 SGHTA and CDR2 FQGTGA. Between the trimmed V and J ends, which lost 3 bases and 9 bases, there was a span of 15 bases. This CDR3 contains 14 residues. CDR3 DNA: TGTGCCAGCAGCTTCGGGGCTCACTCAGGTGAGCAGTTCTTC. Protein product: CASSFGAHSGEQFF.

The sample holds many counts of this clone. V gene TRBV11-2 combines with J gene TRBJ2-3; no clear D gene. V was clipped by 5 bases and J by 11 bases, with 20 bases between them. The CDR3 has 14 amino acids. Germline loops: CDR1 SGHAT, CDR2 FQNNGV. CDR3 bases: TGTGCCAGCAGCCCAATCCCCTCCCACCCACAGCAGTATTTT. Translating it yields CASSPIPSHPQQYF.

This clone appeared a few times. The chain recombines TRBV5-1 with TRBJ1-4; D is undetermined. Per germline, CDR1 SGHRS and CDR2 YFSETQ. V gave up 4 bases and J gave up 5 bases, with 15 bases separating them. The length of the CDR3 is 15 residues. As DNA, the CDR3 is TGCGCCAGCAGCCGATGGACGCCAGTCAATGAAAAACTGTTTTTT. The encoded protein is CASSRWTPVNEKLFF.

V usage is TRBV7-9 and J usage is TRBJ1-4; the match to TRBD1 covers 7 bases. From germline, CDR1 is SEHNR and CDR2 FQNEAQ (reference sequence). The CDR3 loop spans 14 amino acids. Unmatched junction bases numbered 7, after V lost 7 bases and J lost 5 bases. The CDR3 spells CASNRQGGNEKLFF. Written as DNA, the CDR3 is TGTGCCAGCAACAGACAGGGCGGGAATGAAAAACTGTTTTTT.

This clone appeared a few times. The chain links TRBV4-2 to TRBJ2-7; perhaps D is TRBD1 or TRBD2 (5 bases each). Germline lookup yields CDR1 LGHNA and CDR2 YNFKEQ. The CDR3 has 15 residues. V was clipped by 4 bases and J by 5 bases, with 18 bases between them. CDR3 sequence reads: CASSRRTGAGDEQYF. In DNA, the CDR3 is TGTGCCAGCAGCCGAAGGACCGGGGCTGGGGACGAGCAGTACTTC.

This clone was detected a few times. V usage is TRBV29-1 and J usage is TRBJ1-1; TRBD1 is a possible D gene (6 bases). This CDR3 region has 13 residues. V was trimmed by 7 bases and J by 1 base, leaving 13 bases between them. Germline lookup yields CDR1 SQVTM and CDR2 ANQGSEA. The CDR3, as DNA: TGCAGCGGTTCCAGGGGCCGGAACACTGAAGCTTTCTTT. It encodes CSGSRGRNTEAFF.

The gene calls are TRBV30 and TRBJ2-6; D tentatively fits TRBD1 or TRBD2 (5 bases each). This CDR3 contains 15 residues. Trimming removed 3 bases from V and 0 bases from J, with 9 bases in between. Germline loops: CDR1 GTSNPN, CDR2 SVGIG (reference sequence). CDR3 loop: CAWSLGGSGANVLTF. CDR3 nucleotide sequence: TGTGCCTGGAGCCTTGGGGGCTCTGGGGCCAACGTCCTGACTTTC.

This clone was picked up a small number of times. This chain connects TRBV5-4 to TRBJ2-6; D unclear. Trimming pared 0 bases from V and 1 base from J, leaving 11 bases between. Per the germline V gene, CDR1 is SGHNT and CDR2 is YYREEE (reference sequence). The CDR3 length is 17 residues. The CDR3 here is CASSLGVENSGANVLTF. CDR3 bases: TGTGCCAGCAGCTTGGGTGTTGAGAATTCTGGGGCCAACGTCCTGACTTTC.

This clone is termed medium-sized. In the same sample, other DNA sequences code for this CDR3. The V and J genes are TRBV29-1 and TRBJ2-7; 9 bases map to TRBD1. J lost 5 bases, V lost 1 base, and 3 bases had no gene match. Germline V CDR1 and CDR2: SQVTM, ANQGSEA. The CDR3 length is 13 residues. The CDR3, as DNA: TGCAGCGTTGAAGTGGGACAGGGACACGAGCAGTACTTC. It yields the protein CSVEVGQGHEQYF.